This TCR beta chain was identified during a study of cytomegalovirus exposure and HLA in healthy donors. Study-wide context: A preliminary data release comprised 91 million or so unique TCRs obtained from HLA-typed donors. Study observations and caveats: The classifier reportedly diagnosed cytomegalovirus status with high specificity and sensitivity. CMV serostatus was the sole immune exposure data available.

With respect to this clone: The target antigen is unknown.

PCR used 60 Vbeta primers and 13 Jbeta primers. Using immunoSEQ multiplex PCR, the repertoire was profiled, and TCRdb retains in-frame clones only, with some absent. Among over 65,000 clones listed, around 72% were seen once. The specimen was PBMCs. The source of this sequence is a woman in her 30s in good health and CMV-seropositive.

CDR3 sequence: CASSVRAGGSTDTQYF. As DNA, the CDR3 is TGTGCCAGCAGCGTAAGAGCGGGAGGTAGCACAGATACGCAGTATTTT. This chain connects TRBV9 to TRBJ2-3, with 9 bases identical to TRBD2. Germline V lookup: CDR1 SGDLS, CDR2 YYNGEE. The V and J ends lost 1 base and 0 bases, in that order; junction bases with no gene match: 3. The CDR3 has 16 amino acids. The variable domain in full, with the rest retrieved from reference TRBV9 and TRBJ2-3, is DSGVTQTPKHLITATGQRVTLRCSPRSGDLSVYWYQQSLDQGLQFLIQYYNGEERAKGNILERFSAQQFPDLHSELNLSSLELGDSALYFCASSVRAGGSTDTQYFGPGTRLTVL.